These 30 T cell receptor beta chains were all obtained from the same sample, sequenced in a study of T cell responses to AZD1222 COVID-19 vaccine. Repertoires were generated with immunoSEQ multiplex PCR, while TCRdb's copy carries only in-frame clones and drops some. The sample holds about 140,000 clones, around 92% seen once. Sequences were derived from peripheral blood, sampled 28 days after the second AZD1222 dose. Source of these receptors: an adult who received the AZD1222 COVID-19 vaccine.

V is TRBV6-2 or TRBV6-3 and J is TRBJ1-2; 7 nucleotides line up with TRBD1. This CDR3 spans 14 amino acids. From germline, CDR1 is MNHEY and CDR2 SVGEGT. Unmatched junction bases numbered 8, after V lost 6 bases and J lost 4 bases. This CDR3 reads CASSPGTALYGYTF. The CDR3 coding sequence is TGTGCCAGCAGCCCCGGGACAGCCCTCTATGGCTACACCTTC.

This chain links TRBV29-1 with TRBJ1-3; TRBD1 might be the D (5 bases). V lost 7 bases, J lost 0 bases, and 10 bases lay in between. Germline CDR1 is SQVTM and CDR2 is ANQGSEA. This CDR3 spans 13 amino acids. The CDR3 loop reads CSALDTSGNTIYF. The CDR3 bases are TGCAGCGCTCTGGACACCTCTGGAAACACCATATATTTT.

The rearrangement links TRBV20-1 to TRBJ1-2; D may be TRBD1 (6 bases). Germline loops: CDR1 DFQATT, CDR2 SNEGSKA (reference sequence). V lost 3 bases and J lost 8, with 19 bases in between. The CDR3 covers 14 residues. The CDR3 protein is CSASGPGTTGGYTF. As DNA, the CDR3 is TGCAGTGCTAGTGGCCCGGGGACAACGGGGGGCTACACCTTC.

Comments on this clone: Other DNA variants within this sample encode the same CDR3. This chain joins TRBV18 and TRBJ1-1; D is unresolved. This CDR3 comprises 11 residues. Germline lookup yields CDR1 KGHSH and CDR2 LQKENI. V was trimmed by 3 bases and J by 1 base, leaving 0 bases between them. In nucleotides, the CDR3 is TGTGCCAGCTCACCGAACACTGAAGCTTTCTTT. Encoded protein: CASSPNTEAFF.

The rearrangement links TRBV5-5 to TRBJ1-2; TRBD1 matches 11 bases. The V segment lost 4 bases and the J segment 4 bases; nucleotides outside the gene matches: 9. The CDR3 is made up of 16 amino acids. CDR1 is SGHKS and CDR2 is YYEKEE in the germline V gene (reference sequence). CDR3 protein: CASSISPGQGAYGYTF. Here the CDR3 DNA reads TGTGCCAGCAGCATATCCCCAGGACAGGGGGCCTATGGCTACACCTTC.

The J gene is TRBJ1-4, the V gene TRBV7-9; D might be TRBD1 (6 bases). The CDR3 consists of 14 residues. V lost 5 bases to trimming and J lost 5 bases, with 12 bases between them. Germline assignment: CDR1 SEHNR and CDR2 FQNEAQ (reference sequence). CDR3 DNA sequence: TGTGCCAGCAGCGGGGCGGACAGAAATGAAAAACTGTTTTTT. It codes for CASSGADRNEKLFF.

The rearrangement joins TRBV30 to TRBJ2-2, with D perhaps TRBD2 (5 bases). CDR1 is GTSNPN, CDR2 SVGIG, per germline (reference sequence). V gave up 5 bases and J gave up 5 bases, with 18 bases separating them. The CDR3 loop spans 15 amino acids. The chain's CDR3 is CAWGRGNLPTGELFF. Here the CDR3 DNA reads TGTGCCTGGGGGAGAGGGAACTTACCGACCGGGGAGCTGTTTTTT.

This clone was counted once. This chain's CDR3 is CASSVDEGVGYTF. CDR3 DNA sequence: TGTGCCAGCAGCGTAGACGAGGGGGTGGGCTACACCTTC. The chain has TRBV9 and TRBJ1-2, with D perhaps matching TRBD1 (6 bases). With 0 bases removed from V and 8 bases from J, the gap between germline ends came to 11 bases. This CDR3 is 13 amino acids long. Germline lookup yields CDR1 SGDLS and CDR2 YYNGEE.

This chain links TRBV18 with TRBJ2-7; 7 positions match TRBD2. V lost 0 bases, J lost 3 bases, and 8 bases stayed unmatched. This CDR3 is built from 16 residues. Germline V CDR1 and CDR2: KGHSH, LQKENI. This CDR3 reads CASSPPGAGPGYEQYF. In nucleotides, the CDR3 is TGTGCCAGCTCACCACCGGGAGCGGGGCCCGGCTACGAGCAGTACTTC.

The chain uses TRBV3-1 (or the pseudogene TRBV3-2) and TRBJ1-2, with a weak D call TRBD1 (6 bases). This CDR3 region has 14 residues. The V gene lost 5 bases and the J gene lost 0 bases, with 10 bases spanning the gap. Germline lookup yields CDR1 LGHDT and CDR2 YNNKEL (reference sequence). CDR3 protein: CASSGDKTNYGYTF. The CDR3 coding sequence is TGTGCCAGCAGCGGGGACAAGACTAACTATGGCTACACCTTC.

The CDR3 bases are TGTGCCAGCAGCCCTGGCAACTATGGCTACACCTTC. Translated, it gives CASSPGNYGYTF. The chain couples TRBV3-1 (or the pseudogene TRBV3-2) to TRBJ1-2; D is unresolved. Trimming took off 4 bases at V and 2 bases at J, with 5 bases between the two ends. Germline V CDR1 and CDR2: LGHDT, YNNKEL (reference sequence). This CDR3 is built from 12 residues.

This chain connects TRBV2 to TRBJ2-1; D is perhaps TRBD1 or TRBD2 (6 bases each). Trimming left V 7 bases short and J 8 bases short, with 21 bases between. Germline loops: CDR1 SNHLY, CDR2 FYNNEI. The CDR3 contains 15 residues. In DNA form, the CDR3 reads TGTGCCAGCAAGGGGGACGGGAGTTCGGGCGATGAGCAGTTCTTC. It encodes CASKGDGSSGDEQFF. Based on the CDR3 plus reference TRBV2 and TRBJ2-1, the full variable domain is EPEVTQTPSHQVTQMGQEVILRCVPISNHLYFYWYRQILGQKVEFLVSFYNNEISEKSEIFDDQFSVERPDGSNFTLKIRSTKLEDSAMYFCASKGDGSSGDEQFFGPGTRLTVL.

The chain recombines TRBV19 with TRBJ1-5, with 7 bases that match TRBD1. CDR3 length: 15 residues. Unmatched junction bases numbered 2, after V lost 1 base and J lost 2 bases. CDR1 is LNHDA and CDR2 is SQIVND in the germline V gene (reference sequence). The CDR3 loop is CASSIGGTGNQPQHF. DNA for the CDR3: TGTGCCAGTAGTATAGGGGGGACAGGCAATCAGCCCCAGCATTTT. Full variable domain (rest looked up from reference TRBV19 and TRBJ1-5): DGGITQSPKYLFRKEGQNVTLSCEQNLNHDAMYWYRQDPGQGLRLIYYSQIVNDFQKGDIAEGYSVSREKKESFPLTVTSAQKNPTAFYLCASSIGGTGNQPQHFGDGTRLSIL.

The V gene is TRBV30, the J gene TRBJ2-1, with no clear D. This CDR3 comprises 11 residues. Germline CDR1 reads GTSNPN; CDR2 reads SVGIG (reference sequence). Trimming left V 0 bases short and J 10 bases short, with 7 bases between. The CDR3 sequence: CAWSVLAEQFF. The CDR3 region has the DNA TGTGCCTGGAGTGTACTTGCGGAGCAGTTCTTC.

The chain couples TRBV15 to TRBJ1-2; tentatively, D is TRBD1 (5 bases). Germline V lookup: CDR1 LNHNV, CDR2 YYDKDF (reference sequence). CDR3 length: 15 residues. The germline V and J ends were trimmed by 1 base and 3 bases, with 12 bases remaining between them. The CDR3 loop reads CATSRGSGLYYGYTF. The CDR3, as DNA: TGTGCCACCAGCAGAGGTTCAGGGTTGTACTATGGCTACACCTTC.

As concerns this clone: At one of its ends the junction is not consistent with the germline gene, which may arise from a read error. J is TRBJ1-1 and V is TRBV7-2; no definite D call. CDR3 length equals 11 residues. Germline assignment: CDR1 SGHTA and CDR2 FQGNSA. The CDR3 DNA reads TGTGCGAGCAGAGGGAACACTGAAGCTTTCTTT. As protein: CASRGNTEAFF.

The chain couples TRBV6-6 to TRBJ2-7, with 7 bases lining up with TRBD1. This CDR3 is 11 amino acids long. Trimming removed 10 bases from V and 2 bases from J; junction bases left unmatched: 2. Germline V lookup: CDR1 MNHNY, CDR2 SVGAGI (reference sequence). DNA of the CDR3: TGTGCCACCACAGGGGCCTACGAGCAGTACTTC. Translating gives CATTGAYEQYF.

The chain joins TRBV5-4 to TRBJ1-2; D not resolved. Germline values: CDR1 SGHNT, CDR2 YYREEE (reference sequence). Trimming shortened V by 0 bases and J by 7 bases, and 19 bases separated the two germline ends. This CDR3 comprises 16 residues. For the CDR3, the DNA is TGTGCCAGCAGCTTGGTAGGCCACTGGGAGGGAGGTGGCTACACCTTC. Translation gives CASSLVGHWEGGGYTF. Based on the CDR3 plus reference TRBV5-4 and TRBJ1-2, the full variable domain is ETGVTQSPTHLIKTRGQQVTLRCSSQSGHNTVSWYQQALGQGPQFIFQYYREEENGRGNFPPRFSGLQFPNYSSELNVNALELDDSALYLCASSLVGHWEGGGYTFGSGTRLTVV.

The chain is built from TRBV7-3 and TRBJ2-7, with 8 bases fitting TRBD2. Germline lookup yields CDR1 SGHTA and CDR2 FQGTGA. The CDR3 extends over 14 amino acids. With 0 bases clipped from V and 2 bases from J, the junction kept 0 bases outside the gene matches. CDR3 region: CASSLTSGAYEQYF. The CDR3 bases are TGTGCCAGCAGCTTAACTAGCGGGGCCTACGAGCAGTACTTC.

V and J are TRBV24-1 and TRBJ2-5; 8 bases match TRBD2. The germline gives CDR1 KGHDR, CDR2 SFDVKD. Trimming at V came to 9 bases and at J to 3 bases, leaving 5 bases not matched to a gene. The CDR3 is 13 amino acids. Here the CDR3 DNA reads TGTGCCACCGAAACTAGCGGCAAAGAGACCCAGTACTTC. Its protein is CATETSGKETQYF.

Note on this clone: Other nucleotide sequences from this sample produce the same CDR3. In DNA, the CDR3 is TGTGCCACCAGCAGAGGGGGACAGGGGAACACTGAAGCTTTCTTT. Protein sequence: CATSRGGQGNTEAFF. The gene calls are TRBV15 and TRBJ1-1; 9 nucleotides match TRBD1. CDR1 and CDR2 (germline): LNHNV, YYDKDF (reference sequence). Losses at the gene ends were 1 base for V and 1 base for J; bases not matched to a gene: 1. This CDR3 is built from 15 residues.

The CDR3 DNA reads TGTGCCAGCAGCCACCTCAGGGGGGAGACCCCCTACAATGAGCAGTTCTTC. Its protein is CASSHLRGETPYNEQFF. The chain has TRBV7-2 and TRBJ2-1; a weak D match, TRBD1 (7 bases). CDR1 is SGHTA, CDR2 FQGNSA, per germline. CDR3 length equals 17 residues. With 5 bases removed from V and 2 bases from J, the gap between germline ends came to 19 bases.

The gene calls are TRBV27 and TRBJ2-7; 9 bases agree with TRBD1. Germline V gene lookup returns CDR1 MNHEY and CDR2 SMNVEV (reference sequence). The V gene end was trimmed by 6 bases and the J gene end by 3 bases; junction bases not matched to a gene: 6. The CDR3 is made up of 14 amino acids. This CDR3 is CASSLRQGGYEQYF. CDR3 DNA: TGTGCCAGCAGCCTTCGACAGGGGGGCTACGAGCAGTACTTC.

The chain combines TRBV7-9 with TRBJ2-7; 11 bases agree with TRBD2. J was trimmed by 5 bases and V by 5 bases; bases with no gene match: 5. This CDR3 comprises 14 residues. Germline CDR1 reads SEHNR; CDR2 reads FQNEAQ (reference sequence). Here the CDR3 DNA reads TGTGCCAGCAGCCGGCTAGCGGGAGGCAACGAGCAGTACTTC. The encoded protein is CASSRLAGGNEQYF.

This rearrangement joins TRBV5-1 to TRBJ1-5; the match to TRBD1 covers 7 bases. The V and J ends lost 1 base and 4 bases, in that order; junction bases with no gene match: 5. Germline assignment: CDR1 SGHRS and CDR2 YFSETQ. CDR3 length equals 15 residues. In DNA form, the CDR3 reads TGCGCCAGCAGCTTGACAGGGGAAGGGAATCAGCCCCAGCATTTT. Translating gives CASSLTGEGNQPQHF.

The chain is built from TRBV7-2 and TRBJ2-5, with D hard to call. V lost 3 bases and J lost 7, with 12 bases in between. The CDR3 loop spans 13 amino acids. From germline, CDR1 is SGHTA and CDR2 FQGNSA. CDR3 region: CASSFLREGTQYF. CDR3 nucleotides: TGTGCCAGCAGCTTCCTTCGCGAAGGGACCCAGTACTTC.

The J gene is TRBJ1-1, the V gene TRBV6-5, with D unresolved. The germline V and J ends were trimmed by 6 bases and 7 bases, with 9 bases remaining between them. From germline, CDR1 is MNHEY and CDR2 SVGAGI. The CDR3 has 11 residues. CDR3 coding DNA: TGTGCCAGCAGCCACGGGCTTGAAGCTTTCTTT. It is translated as CASSHGLEAFF.

This chain uses TRBV3-1 (or the pseudogene TRBV3-2) with TRBJ1-3; D remains ambiguous. Germline CDR1 LGHDT, CDR2 YNNKEL (reference sequence). The CDR3 runs 15 residues. V lost 0 bases and J 0 bases, leaving 6 bases between the germline ends. The CDR3 DNA reads TGTGCCAGCAGCCAAGATCTGATCTCTGGAAACACCATATATTTT. Encoded protein: CASSQDLISGNTIYF.

CDR3 in amino acids: CASSFRGHPNSPLHF. CDR3 bases: TGCGCCAGCAGCTTCCGTGGACACCCTAATTCACCCCTCCACTTT. This rearrangement joins TRBV5-1 to TRBJ1-6; D might be TRBD1 (5 bases). CDR1 SGHRS and CDR2 YFSETQ come from the germline V gene. V was shortened by 2 bases and J by 6 bases, with 12 bases between the two germline ends. CDR3 length: 15 amino acids.

The V call is TRBV7-2, the J call TRBJ1-6, with TRBD1 matching over 7 bases. The V gene end was trimmed by 8 bases and the J gene end by 3 bases; junction bases not matched to a gene: 10. The CDR3 runs 16 residues. The germline V gene has CDR1 SGHTA and CDR2 FQGNSA. DNA of the CDR3: TGTGCCAGCTCCGAGCAGGGGGGAAACTATAATTCACCCCTCCACTTT. Encoded protein: CASSEQGGNYNSPLHF.